One and the same sample provided the 15 T cell receptor beta chains below, sequenced in a study of a mutant IDH1 vaccine in newly diagnosed glioma. As to time point: week 35, safety follow-up. The study gave 300 ug of mutant IDH1 20-mer peptide per vaccine dose, with topical imiquimod. Here immunoSEQ multiplex PCR was the method, and the copy in TCRdb shows in-frame clones only, minus some. Of approximately 50,000 clones in the sample, 70% to 90% were seen once. Their antigens are not known. The sequencing here drew on PBMCs, taken from a glioma patient whose treatment included an IDH1 peptide vaccine. The receptors originated from a middle-aged man with glioma.

This clone has a single count. This chain uses TRBV9 with TRBJ1-1; no reliable D call. CDR1 and CDR2 (germline): SGDLS, YYNGEE. Trimming left V 3 bases short and J 7 bases short, with 22 bases between. This CDR3 comprises 16 residues. This chain's CDR3 is CASSEVGFPESGEAFF. The DNA for the CDR3 is TGTGCCAGCAGCGAAGTAGGGTTTCCGGAAAGTGGTGAAGCTTTCTTT.

The V and J genes are TRBV14 and TRBJ2-2; a weak D match, TRBD2 (5 bases). Trimming left V 1 base short and J 6 bases short, with 12 bases between. Germline V gives CDR1 SGHDN, CDR2 FVKESK. This CDR3 spans 15 amino acids. CDR3 sequence (DNA): TGTGCCAGCAGCCAAGTTGCGGGCCTCTCCGGGGAGCTGTTTTTT. Its protein product is CASSQVAGLSGELFF. The full variable domain, with the rest looked up from reference TRBV14 and TRBJ2-2, is EAGVTQFPSHSVIEKGQTVTLRCDPISGHDNLYWYRRVMGKEIKFLLHFVKESKQDESGMPNNRFLAERTGGTYSTLKVQPAELEDSGVYFCASSQVAGLSGELFFGEGSRLTVL.

The chain links TRBV6-1 to TRBJ1-4, with TRBD1 identical over 7 bases. Trimming cost V 3 bases and J 10 bases; bases outside gene matches: 8. The CDR3 is made up of 14 amino acids. In germline, CDR1 is MNHNS, CDR2 SASEGT. This CDR3 reads CASSDWDSPLKLFF. As DNA, the CDR3 is TGTGCCAGCAGTGACTGGGACAGCCCGTTAAAACTGTTTTTT.

V usage is TRBV27 and J usage is TRBJ2-2; maybe TRBD2 (5 bases). V lost 0 bases and J lost 1, with 12 bases in between. From germline, CDR1 is MNHEY and CDR2 SMNVEV (reference sequence). This CDR3 region has 17 residues. The CDR3 region has the DNA TGTGCCAGCAGTTTATCGCGGCTAGCCTTGAACACCGGGGAGCTGTTTTTT. Residues: CASSLSRLALNTGELFF.

This chain joins TRBV27 and TRBJ2-7; D might be TRBD2 (5 bases). Germline lookup yields CDR1 MNHEY and CDR2 SMNVEV (reference sequence). V was pared by 4 bases and J by 7 bases, with 17 bases between. The CDR3 is made up of 14 amino acids. The CDR3 sequence: CASSSPGMPFEQYF. In DNA, the CDR3 is TGTGCCAGCAGTTCGCCGGGGATGCCCTTTGAGCAGTACTTC.

The chain employs TRBV2 and TRBJ2-3; D not resolved. V gave up 0 bases and J gave up 2 bases, with 9 bases separating them. CDR3 length: 15 residues. Germline-derived CDR1 and CDR2 are SNHLY and FYNNEI. As DNA, the CDR3 is TGTGCCAGCAGTGAAGCTCTTGCCAACACAGATACGCAGTATTTT. Translating it yields CASSEALANTDTQYF. The whole variable domain, remainder taken from reference TRBV2 and TRBJ2-3, is EPEVTQTPSHQVTQMGQEVILRCVPISNHLYFYWYRQILGQKVEFLVSFYNNEISEKSEIFDDQFSVERPDGSNFTLKIRSTKLEDSAMYFCASSEALANTDTQYFGPGTRLTVL.

The rearrangement uses TRBV7-3 and TRBJ2-5; no clear D gene. The V gene's germline CDR1 is SGHTA and CDR2 FQGTGA. Trimming shortened V by 2 bases and J by 4 bases, and 14 bases separated the two germline ends. This CDR3 has 15 residues. The CDR3 region has the DNA TGTGCCAGCAGCTTACCGGTCTCTGGGCTAGAGACCCAGTACTTC. This sequence encodes CASSLPVSGLETQYF.

The chain recombines TRBV4-1 with TRBJ1-3; weak D call: TRBD1 (6 bases). The CDR3 runs 17 residues. Germline V gene lookup returns CDR1 MGHRA and CDR2 YSYEKL. V gave up 0 bases and J gave up 8 bases, with 20 bases separating them. The CDR3 DNA is TGCGCCAGCAGCCAAGACGGGAGCGGGGGCTTATTGGACACCATATATTTT. Protein: CASSQDGSGGLLDTIYF.

This clone was found once. J is TRBJ2-5 and V is TRBV14; 11 bases agree with TRBD2. CDR1 and CDR2 (germline): SGHDN, FVKESK. Unmatched junction bases numbered 3, after V lost 5 bases and J lost 4 bases. The CDR3 extends over 14 amino acids. CDR3 sequence: CASSSGLAGETQYF. Here the CDR3 DNA reads TGTGCCAGCAGCTCAGGACTAGCGGGAGAGACCCAGTACTTC.

This chain links TRBV6-5 with TRBJ2-5; D is uncertain. The CDR3 covers 14 residues. CDR1 MNHEY and CDR2 SVGAGI come from the germline V gene. Trimming left V 2 bases short and J 5 bases short, with 12 bases between. CDR3 region: CASSYNSPEETQYF. CDR3 bases: TGTGCCAGCAGTTACAATTCTCCCGAGGAGACCCAGTACTTC.

This clone was detected a few times. The chain recombines TRBV6-1 with TRBJ1-2; the D gene is possibly TRBD1 (6 bases). The CDR3 totals 12 residues. CDR1 MNHNS and CDR2 SASEGT come from the germline V gene. Written as DNA, the CDR3 is TGTGCTACATCCGGGGGGGCAGCGCGCTACACCTTC. Amino acids: CATSGGAARYTF.

A remark on this clone: A junction boundary mismatches the germline segment, possibly from a read error. The gene calls are TRBV7-7 and TRBJ2-2; no firm D call. Germline loops: CDR1 SSHAT, CDR2 FNYEAQ (reference sequence). The CDR3 runs 15 residues. The CDR3 protein is CASSPAGVNTGELFF. CDR3 in DNA: TGTGCTAGCAGCCCCGCTGGCGTCAACACCGGGGAGCTGTTTTTT.

This sequence joins TRBV20-1 and TRBJ2-7, with 8 bases aligning to TRBD2. The CDR3 runs to 11 residues. Germline-derived CDR1 and CDR2 are DFQATT and SNEGSKA (reference sequence). The junction had 3 bases not matched to a gene; V was cut back by 7 bases and J by 4 bases. CDR3 DNA: TGCAGTGGAGGCGGGAGGTACGAGCAGTACTTC. It translates to CSGGGRYEQYF.

V and J are TRBV9 and TRBJ1-2; TRBD1 matches 7 bases. The CDR3 runs to 13 residues. Germline CDR1 and CDR2: SGDLS and YYNGEE. The J segment lost 10 bases and the V segment lost 4 bases, leaving 10 bases of the junction unmatched. CDR3 nucleotides: TGTGCCAGCAGCCGAACCGGGACAGACTTCTACACCTTC. Its translation is CASSRTGTDFYTF.

This chain connects TRBV5-4 to TRBJ2-3; D is undetermined. Germline lookup yields CDR1 SGHNT and CDR2 YYREEE (reference sequence). The CDR3 sequence is 13 residues long. V lost 5 bases to trimming and J lost 2 bases, with 9 bases between them. CDR3 sequence reads: CASSLGFTDTQYF. The DNA of the CDR3 is TGTGCCAGCAGTCTAGGATTCACAGATACGCAGTATTTT.